Shown below are 26 T cell receptor beta chains from a single sample sequenced in a study of T cell repertoires in cytomegalovirus infection. From the reads, TCRdb called clonotypes with MiXCR, one entry per CDR3 protein. This table holds just under 500,000 distinct CDR3 sequences, roughly a third found once. These TCRs' antigens remain unknown. Specimen: cultured PBMCs, collected from culture after CMV antigen stimulation. All receptors derive from a human donor in good health (CMV status not recorded). Some clones in this sample may be carry-over from other donors' samples.

This clonotype was recorded many times. The chain carries TRBV7-2 and TRBJ2-7; TRBD2 might be the D (5 bases). Germline CDR1 SGHTA, CDR2 FQGNSA. The V end was cut by 5 bases, the J end by 3 bases, with 8 bases between. CDR3 length: 12 residues. CDR3: CASSPSGYEQYF. CDR3 DNA: TGTGCCAGCAGCCCGAGCGGCTACGAGCAGTACTTC. Full variable domain (rest looked up from reference TRBV7-2 and TRBJ2-7): GAGVSQSPSNKVTEKGKDVELRCDPISGHTALYWYRQSLGQGLEFLIYFQGNSAPDKSGLPSDRFSAERTGGSVSTLTIQRTQQEDSAVYLCASSPSGYEQYFGPGTRLTVT.

This clonotype was counted at least ten times. The chain combines TRBV7-2 with TRBJ1-2, with 9 nucleotides matching TRBD1. The CDR3 loop spans 14 amino acids. Trimming at V came to 2 bases and at J to 5 bases, leaving 3 bases not matched to a gene. The germline V gene has CDR1 SGHTA and CDR2 FQGNSA. In DNA, the CDR3 is TGTGCCAGCAGCTTACGGACAGGGGTTTATGGCTACACCTTC. Its translation: CASSLRTGVYGYTF.

The CDR3 coding sequence is TGTGCCAGCAGCTTAATCGGGAGAGGTGAGCAGTTCTTC. This gives the protein CASSLIGRGEQFF. This chain uses TRBV7-2 with TRBJ2-1; D perhaps matches TRBD2 (6 bases). The germline V gene encodes CDR1 SGHTA and CDR2 FQGNSA. The V end lost 2 bases, the J end lost 9 bases, and 11 bases lay between the germline ends. This CDR3 region has 13 residues.

The chain links TRBV5-5 to TRBJ1-1; D unclear. CDR1 is SGHKS, CDR2 YYEKEE, per germline (reference sequence). The CDR3 is 9 amino acids. The CDR3 protein is CAPPPEAFF. In nucleotides, the CDR3 is TGTGCGCCACCCCCTGAAGCTTTCTTT.

The J gene is TRBJ1-5, the V gene TRBV4-3; the D is unclear. The CDR3 covers 14 residues. Germline-derived CDR1 and CDR2 are LGHNA and YSLEER. V gave up 4 bases and J gave up 3 bases, with 10 bases separating them. The CDR3 nucleotides are TGCGCCAGCAGCCCCGGGCCGTTCAATCAGCCCCAGCATTTT. Its translation: CASSPGPFNQPQHF.

The sample holds many counts of this clonotype. J is TRBJ2-3 and V is TRBV7-2; D assignment may be TRBD1 or TRBD2 (5 bases each). CDR3 length: 16 residues. Trimming pared 5 bases from V and 0 bases from J, leaving 15 bases between. Germline CDR1 SGHTA, CDR2 FQGNSA. CDR3 sequence (DNA): TGTGCCAGCAGCGGACCGGGGCCGCTTAGCACAGATACGCAGTATTTT. As protein: CASSGPGPLSTDTQYF.

The chain is built from TRBV6-2 or TRBV6-3 and TRBJ2-2; the D is unclear. CDR3 length: 14 amino acids. Trimming stripped 6 bases from V and 10 bases from J, with 18 bases between. Germline CDR1 and CDR2: MNHEY and SVGEGT. DNA of the CDR3: TGTGCCAGCAGCCCCCGTCCCCCGGTCCAGGAGCTGTTTTTT. Its translation is CASSPRPPVQELFF.

The table lists this clonotype with a few counts. The chain links TRBV20-1 to TRBJ2-1; 12 bases are a match to TRBD2. Trimming cost V 5 bases and J 6 bases; bases outside gene matches: 14. Germline V lookup: CDR1 DFQATT, CDR2 SNEGSKA (reference sequence). This CDR3 comprises 17 residues. In nucleotides, the CDR3 is TGCAGTGCTGATCGCACTAGCGGGAGGCCGGAGGGCAATGAGCAGTTCTTC. It yields the protein CSADRTSGRPEGNEQFF.

J is TRBJ2-3 and V is TRBV10-2; D gene ambiguous. Germline loops: CDR1 WSHSY, CDR2 SAAADI. Trimming removed 0 bases at V and 4 bases at J, with 23 bases between. The CDR3 runs to 19 residues. CDR3 bases: TGCGCCAGCAGTGAGTCGGGTGGAGCTTCTTTCCTAGGGTCAGATACGCAGTATTTT. Its translation is CASSESGGASFLGSDTQYF.

The chain recombines TRBV28 with TRBJ2-7, with TRBD2 identical over 12 bases. The V segment lost 2 bases and the J segment 0 bases; nucleotides outside the gene matches: 5. This CDR3 has 17 amino acids. From germline, CDR1 is MDHEN and CDR2 SYDVKM. As DNA, the CDR3 is TGTGCCAGCAGTTTAAGACTAGCGGGAGTCCTCTCCTACGAGCAGTACTTC. Residues: CASSLRLAGVLSYEQYF.

The genes are TRBV4-1 and TRBJ2-2; 7 bases fit TRBD1. Germline CDR1 reads MGHRA; CDR2 reads YSYEKL. This CDR3 contains 17 residues. The J segment lost 0 bases and the V segment lost 0 bases, leaving 4 bases of the junction unmatched. The CDR3 coding sequence is TGCGCCAGCAGCCAAGAAAGTGGGACAGCGAACACCGGGGAGCTGTTTTTT. Protein product: CASSQESGTANTGELFF.

This clonotype was detected once. This chain links TRBV7-2 with TRBJ1-5; 9 bases agree with TRBD1. This CDR3 is 16 amino acids long. CDR1 and CDR2 (germline): SGHTA, FQGNSA. The J segment lost 4 bases and the V segment lost 1 base, leaving 5 bases of the junction unmatched. The CDR3 loop reads CASSLDGTGRNQPQHF. CDR3 DNA sequence: TGTGCCAGCAGCTTAGACGGGACAGGGCGAAATCAGCCCCAGCATTTT.

This clonotype was counted at least ten times. This chain joins TRBV7-8 and TRBJ2-5; TRBD2 matches at 11 bases. The CDR3 is made up of 15 amino acids. CDR1 and CDR2 from the germline V gene are SGHVS and FQNEAQ. V lost 1 base to trimming and J lost 4 bases; unmatched junction nucleotides: 2. The CDR3 here is CASSLGLAGRETQYF. In DNA, the CDR3 is TGTGCCAGCAGCTTAGGACTAGCGGGGCGAGAGACCCAGTACTTC.

The chain joins TRBV28 to TRBJ2-1, with 12 bases aligning to TRBD1. J lost 8 bases, V lost 2 bases, and 7 bases had no gene match. Germline CDR1 reads MDHEN; CDR2 reads SYDVKM. The length of the CDR3 is 16 residues. CDR3 in amino acids: CASSLRVGTGGHEQFF. The CDR3 nucleotides read TGTGCCAGCAGTTTAAGGGTCGGGACAGGGGGCCATGAGCAGTTCTTC. The whole variable domain, filled in from reference TRBV28 and TRBJ2-1, reads DVKVTQSSRYLVKRTGEKVFLECVQDMDHENMFWYRQDPGLGLRLIYFSYDVKMKEKGDIPEGYSVSREKKERFSLILESASTNQTSMYLCASSLRVGTGGHEQFFGPGTRLTVL.

This clonotype was counted at least ten times. This rearrangement joins TRBV29-1 to TRBJ2-1; TRBD2 aligns across 10 bases. The ends lost 7 bases at V and 4 bases at J; junction bases unmatched: 7. Germline values: CDR1 SQVTM, CDR2 ANQGSEA. CDR3 length: 14 amino acids. The CDR3 nucleotides read TGCAGCGGTCGGACTAGCGGTCGATACAATGAGCAGTTCTTC. This translates into CSGRTSGRYNEQFF.

This clonotype showed up just a few times. The chain's CDR3 is CASSSPGLGPGDTQYF. The CDR3 DNA is TGTGCCAGCAGCTCTCCGGGACTAGGGCCGGGAGATACGCAGTATTTT. This chain links TRBV28 with TRBJ2-3, with 8 positions matching TRBD2. The CDR3 extends over 16 amino acids. The V gene end was trimmed by 6 bases and the J gene end by 5 bases; junction bases not matched to a gene: 13. Germline V gene lookup returns CDR1 MDHEN and CDR2 SYDVKM.

This clonotype occurred a few times. This rearrangement joins TRBV4-1 to TRBJ2-7, with D perhaps matching TRBD1 (6 bases). Between the trimmed V and J ends, which lost 4 bases and 4 bases, there was a span of 14 bases. The germline V gene has CDR1 MGHRA and CDR2 YSYEKL. This CDR3 is built from 14 residues. The CDR3 bases are TGCGCCAGCAGCCCCCAGACAGGTTCTTACGAGCAGTACGTC. Its translation: CASSPQTGSYEQYV.

This clonotype has ten or more counts. The chain has TRBV7-2 and TRBJ2-1; the D gene is possibly TRBD2 (6 bases). The CDR3 is made up of 13 amino acids. V was shortened by 6 bases and J by 5 bases, with 11 bases between the two germline ends. Germline CDR1 is SGHTA and CDR2 is FQGNSA. In DNA, the CDR3 is TGTGCCAGCAGAAGACTAGTAAACAATGAGCAGTTCTTC. Its protein is CASRRLVNNEQFF. The entire variable domain, with the rest obtained from reference TRBV7-2 and TRBJ2-1, is as follows: GAGVSQSPSNKVTEKGKDVELRCDPISGHTALYWYRQSLGQGLEFLIYFQGNSAPDKSGLPSDRFSAERTGGSVSTLTIQRTQQEDSAVYLCASRRLVNNEQFFGPGTRLTVL.

This clonotype appeared a few times. The rearrangement links TRBV7-2 to TRBJ2-3, with no clear D. Germline-derived CDR1 and CDR2 are SGHTA and FQGNSA. The V end was cut by 6 bases, the J end by 0 bases, with 13 bases between. CDR3 length: 15 residues. The CDR3 spells CASRVTHFSTDTQYF. The DNA for the CDR3 is TGTGCCAGCAGGGTCACGCACTTTAGCACAGATACGCAGTATTTT.

This clonotype has a handful of counts. The V and J genes are TRBV11-2 and TRBJ2-7; 8 bases are a match to TRBD2. V was clipped by 5 bases and J by 6 bases; unmatched bases: 12. The V gene's germline CDR1 is SGHAT and CDR2 FQNNGV. The CDR3 consists of 15 residues. The CDR3 nucleotides read TGTGCCAGCAGCCGCACAGCAGCGGGAGTAGGCGAGCAGTACGTC. As protein: CASSRTAAGVGEQYV.

The rearrangement joins TRBV11-2 to TRBJ2-7, with 7 bases that match TRBD2. From germline, CDR1 is SGHAT and CDR2 FQNNGV. V shed 5 bases and J 5 bases; nucleotides not matched to a gene: 15. The CDR3 runs 16 residues. The CDR3 loop is CASSPPLGLAANEQYV. The CDR3 nucleotides read TGTGCCAGCAGCCCCCCCCTCGGTCTAGCGGCGAACGAGCAGTACGTC.

This clonotype was detected a few times. V and J are TRBV5-1 and TRBJ2-1; 15 bases align to TRBD2. In germline, CDR1 is SGHRS, CDR2 YFSETQ. This CDR3 spans 18 amino acids. J gave up 9 bases and V 0 bases, and 10 bases lay outside the gene matches. CDR3 residues: CASSLGIRTSGRGLEQFF. The CDR3 nucleotides read TGCGCCAGCAGCTTGGGTATCAGGACTAGCGGGAGGGGACTTGAGCAGTTCTTC.

This clonotype was seen just once. V and J are TRBV30 and TRBJ2-4; unclear D gene. This CDR3 has 13 amino acids. Trimming pared 4 bases from V and 8 bases from J, leaving 15 bases between. Per the germline V gene, CDR1 is GTSNPN and CDR2 is SVGIG (reference sequence). CDR3: CAWNPVQRDIQYF. The CDR3 coding sequence is TGTGCCTGGAACCCCGTCCAAAGGGACATTCAGTACTTC.

The chain employs TRBV7-6 and TRBJ2-5; D possibly corresponds to TRBD2 (5 bases). The V end lost 5 bases, the J end lost 4 bases, and 17 bases lay between the germline ends. The CDR3 is 15 amino acids. CDR1 SGHVS and CDR2 FNYEAQ come from the germline V gene. CDR3: CASSASLVGLETQYF. CDR3 nucleotides: TGTGCCAGCAGCGCCTCACTAGTCGGGTTAGAGACCCAGTACTTC.

In its sample, this clonotype was seen once. The rearrangement uses TRBV7-2 and TRBJ2-2; D gene ambiguous. Germline V gene sequence: CDR1 SGHTA, CDR2 FQGNSA. The ends were cut back, 5 bases at V and 0 bases at J, with 10 bases in the middle. This CDR3 has 15 amino acids. CDR3 bases: TGTGCCAGCAGCCCCCTTTTAGCGAACACCGGGGAGCTGTTTTTT. It yields the protein CASSPLLANTGELFF.

The CDR3 protein is CASIHSGSSYNEQFF. CDR3 DNA sequence: TGTGCCAGCATCCATAGCGGGAGCTCCTACAATGAGCAGTTCTTC. The rearrangement uses TRBV12-3 or TRBV12-4 and TRBJ2-1, with TRBD2 matching 9 bases. V lost 7 bases and J lost 0; bases outside the gene matches: 4. The CDR3 sequence is 15 residues long.